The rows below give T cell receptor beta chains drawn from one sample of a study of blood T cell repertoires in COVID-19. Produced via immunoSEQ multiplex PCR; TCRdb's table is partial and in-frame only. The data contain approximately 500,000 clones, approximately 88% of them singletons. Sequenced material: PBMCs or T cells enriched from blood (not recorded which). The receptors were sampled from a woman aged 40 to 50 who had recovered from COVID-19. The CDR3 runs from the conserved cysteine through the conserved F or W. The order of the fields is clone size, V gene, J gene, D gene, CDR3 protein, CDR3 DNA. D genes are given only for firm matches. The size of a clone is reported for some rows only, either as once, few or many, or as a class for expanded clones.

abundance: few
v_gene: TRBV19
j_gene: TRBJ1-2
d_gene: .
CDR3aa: CASAALAGAAYGYTF
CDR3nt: TGTGCCAGTGCCGCCCTCGCGGGGGCAGCTTATGGCTACACCTTC

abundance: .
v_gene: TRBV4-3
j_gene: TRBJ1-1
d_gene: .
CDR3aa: CASSQVEGLFTEAFF
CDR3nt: TGCGCCAGCAGCCAAGTGGAGGGGCTGTTCACTGAAGCTTTCTTT

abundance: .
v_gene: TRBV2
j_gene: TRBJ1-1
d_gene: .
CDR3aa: CASILLQSEAFF
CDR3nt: TGTGCCAGCATTCTTTTGCAGTCTGAAGCTTTCTTT

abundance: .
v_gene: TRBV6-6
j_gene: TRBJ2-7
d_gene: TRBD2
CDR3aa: CASSPREVALAGSYEQYF
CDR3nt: TGTGCCAGCAGTCCACGCGAAGTGGCACTAGCGGGATCCTACGAGCAGTACTTC

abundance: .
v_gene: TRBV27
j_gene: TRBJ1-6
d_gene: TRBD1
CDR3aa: CASSPGQEGSPLHF
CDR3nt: TGTGCCAGCAGTCCCGGACAGGAAGGTTCACCCCTCCACTTT

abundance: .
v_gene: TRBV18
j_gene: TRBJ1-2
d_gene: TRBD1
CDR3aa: CASSPRQGGSYGYTF
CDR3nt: TGTGCCAGCTCACCACGACAGGGTGGCAGCTATGGCTACACCTTC

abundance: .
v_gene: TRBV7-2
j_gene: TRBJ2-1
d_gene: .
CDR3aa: CASSAAYEQFF
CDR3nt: TGTGCCAGCAGCGCGGCTTATGAGCAGTTCTTC

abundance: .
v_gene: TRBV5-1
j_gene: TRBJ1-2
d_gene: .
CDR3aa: CASSLVGENYGYTF
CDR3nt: TGCGCCAGCAGCTTGGTAGGAGAAAACTATGGCTACACCTTC

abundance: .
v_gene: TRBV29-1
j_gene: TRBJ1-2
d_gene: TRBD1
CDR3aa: CSVEQGAVGYTF
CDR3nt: TGCAGCGTTGAACAGGGGGCAGTTGGCTACACCTTC

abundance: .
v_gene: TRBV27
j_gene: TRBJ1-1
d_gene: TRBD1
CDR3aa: CASSTYQGENTEAFF
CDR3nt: TGTGCCAGCAGCACCTATCAGGGGGAGAACACTGAAGCTTTCTTT

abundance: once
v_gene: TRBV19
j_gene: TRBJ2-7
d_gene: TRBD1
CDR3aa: CASSLRDRPYEQYF
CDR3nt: TGTGCCAGTAGTCTCCGGGACAGACCCTACGAGCAGTACTTC

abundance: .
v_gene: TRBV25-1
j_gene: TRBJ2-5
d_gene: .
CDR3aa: CASSVRSGETQYF
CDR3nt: TGTGCCAGCAGTGTGAGAAGCGGGGAGACCCAGTACTTC

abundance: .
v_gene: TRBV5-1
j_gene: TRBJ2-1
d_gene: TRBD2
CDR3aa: CASSLAPSGDEQFF
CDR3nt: TGCGCCAGCAGCTTGGCCCCTAGCGGGGATGAGCAGTTCTTC

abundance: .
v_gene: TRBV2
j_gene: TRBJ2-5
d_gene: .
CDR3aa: CASRDWTKTEETQYF
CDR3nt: TGTGCCAGCAGAGACTGGACAAAAACCGAAGAGACCCAGTACTTC

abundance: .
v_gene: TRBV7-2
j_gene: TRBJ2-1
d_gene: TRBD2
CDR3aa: CASSSPTSGRAFRYNEQFF
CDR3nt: TGTGCCAGCAGCTCCCCGACTAGCGGGAGGGCCTTCCGATACAATGAGCAGTTCTTC

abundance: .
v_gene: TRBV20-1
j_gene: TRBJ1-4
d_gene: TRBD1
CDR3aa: CMTGAEKLFF
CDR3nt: TGCATGACAGGGGCTGAAAAACTGTTTTTT

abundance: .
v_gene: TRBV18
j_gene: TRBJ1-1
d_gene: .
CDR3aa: CASSPGAEVVEAFF
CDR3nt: TGTGCCAGCTCACCAGGGGCAGAGGTGGTGGAAGCTTTCTTT

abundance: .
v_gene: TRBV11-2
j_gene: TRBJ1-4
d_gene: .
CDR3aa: CASSLTDQNEKLFF
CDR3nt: TGTGCCAGCAGCTTAACAGATCAGAATGAAAAACTGTTTTTT

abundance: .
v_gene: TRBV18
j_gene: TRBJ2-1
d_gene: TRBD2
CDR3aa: CASSPTTSGGPGYNEQFF
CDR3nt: TGTGCCAGCTCACCAACAACTAGCGGCGGCCCTGGCTACAATGAGCAGTTCTTC

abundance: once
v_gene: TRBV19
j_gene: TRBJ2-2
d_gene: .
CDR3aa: CASRGGNTGELFF
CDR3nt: TGTGCCAGTAGGGGGGGAAACACCGGGGAGCTGTTTTTT

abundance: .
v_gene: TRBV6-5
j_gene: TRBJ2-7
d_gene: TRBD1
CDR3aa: CASKGQVGYEQYF
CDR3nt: TGTGCCAGCAAAGGACAGGTGGGGTACGAGCAGTACTTC

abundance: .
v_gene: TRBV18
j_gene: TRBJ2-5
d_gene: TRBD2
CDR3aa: CATKGLAGEETQYF
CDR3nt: TGTGCCACTAAGGGACTAGCGGGAGAAGAGACCCAGTACTTC

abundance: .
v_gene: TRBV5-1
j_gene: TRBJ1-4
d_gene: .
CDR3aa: CASSLEQGNEKLFF
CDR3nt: TGCGCCAGCAGCTTGGAGCAGGGGAATGAAAAACTGTTTTTT

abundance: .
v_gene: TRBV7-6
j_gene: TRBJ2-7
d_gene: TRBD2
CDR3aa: CASSLASGSSYEQYF
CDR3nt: TGTGCCAGCAGCTTAGCTAGCGGGAGCTCCTACGAGCAGTACTTC

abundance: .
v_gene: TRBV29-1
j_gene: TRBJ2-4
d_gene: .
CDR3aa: CSAGVAKNIQYF
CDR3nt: TGCAGCGCCGGGGTGGCCAAAAACATTCAGTACTTC

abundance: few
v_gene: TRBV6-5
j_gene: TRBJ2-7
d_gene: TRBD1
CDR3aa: CASRPGQGRFEQYF
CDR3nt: TGTGCCAGCAGACCGGGACAGGGTAGGTTCGAGCAGTACTTC

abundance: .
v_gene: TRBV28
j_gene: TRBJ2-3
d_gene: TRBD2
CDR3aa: CASRWGGTDTQYF
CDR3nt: TGTGCCAGCAGGTGGGGGGGGACAGATACGCAGTATTTT

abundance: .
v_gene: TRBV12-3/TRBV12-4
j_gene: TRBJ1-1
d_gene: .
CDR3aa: CASSFGRPEAFF
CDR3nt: TGTGCCAGCAGTTTTGGCCGTCCTGAAGCTTTCTTT

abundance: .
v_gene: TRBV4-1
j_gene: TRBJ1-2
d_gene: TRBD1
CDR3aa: CASEPGTGDYGYTF
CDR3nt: TGCGCCAGCGAACCCGGGACAGGGGACTATGGCTACACCTTC

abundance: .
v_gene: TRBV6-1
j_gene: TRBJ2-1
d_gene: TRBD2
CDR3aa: CASSEMGLALNEQFF
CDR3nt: TGTGCCAGCAGTGAAATGGGACTAGCGCTTAATGAGCAGTTCTTC

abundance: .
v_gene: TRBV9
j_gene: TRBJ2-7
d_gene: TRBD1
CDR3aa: CASSAGTGGYEQYF
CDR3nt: TGTGCCAGCAGCGCCGGGACAGGGGGCTACGAGCAGTACTTC

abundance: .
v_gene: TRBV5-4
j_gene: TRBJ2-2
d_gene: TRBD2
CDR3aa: CASRGAGTSNTGELFF
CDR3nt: TGTGCCAGCCGCGGAGCCGGGACTAGTAACACCGGGGAGCTGTTTTTT

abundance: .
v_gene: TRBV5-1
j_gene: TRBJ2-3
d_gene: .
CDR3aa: CASSPGEVLIVTDTQYF
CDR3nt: TGCGCCAGCAGCCCCGGAGAAGTTTTGATAGTGACAGATACGCAGTATTTT

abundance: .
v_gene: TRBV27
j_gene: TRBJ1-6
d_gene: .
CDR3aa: CASSNTAGVNNSPLHF
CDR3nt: TGTGCCAGCAGTAATACAGCCGGGGTTAATAATTCACCCCTCCACTTT

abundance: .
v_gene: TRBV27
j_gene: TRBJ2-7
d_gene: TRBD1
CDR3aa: CASSPSTGQGSYEQYF
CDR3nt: TGTGCCAGCAGTCCAAGTACCGGACAGGGAAGTTACGAGCAGTACTTC

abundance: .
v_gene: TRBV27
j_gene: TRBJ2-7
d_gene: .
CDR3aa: CASSFISGGVYEQYF
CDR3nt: TGTGCCAGCAGTTTCATAAGTGGAGGGGTCTACGAGCAGTACTTC

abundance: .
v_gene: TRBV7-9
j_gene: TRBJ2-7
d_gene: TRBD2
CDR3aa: CASSLTASGNYEQYF
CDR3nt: TGTGCCAGCAGCTTAACGGCTAGCGGGAACTACGAGCAGTACTTC

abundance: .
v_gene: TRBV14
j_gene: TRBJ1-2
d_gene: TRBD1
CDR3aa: CASSQAGTAFYGYTF
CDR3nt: TGTGCCAGCAGCCAAGCCGGGACAGCGTTCTATGGCTACACCTTC

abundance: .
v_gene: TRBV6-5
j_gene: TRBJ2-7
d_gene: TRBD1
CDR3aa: CASMTTGGNYEQYF
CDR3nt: TGTGCCAGTATGACAACAGGGGGCAACTACGAGCAGTACTTC

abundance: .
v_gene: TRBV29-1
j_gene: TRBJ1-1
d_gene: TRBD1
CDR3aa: CSVGWVRGVPEAFF
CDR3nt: TGCAGCGTTGGGTGGGTCAGGGGGGTCCCTGAAGCTTTCTTT

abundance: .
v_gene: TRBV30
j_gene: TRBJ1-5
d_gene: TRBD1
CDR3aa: CAWSSPQNTGGRASSPRAGPPQHF
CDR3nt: TGTGCCTGGAGTTCCCCCCAAAATACAGGGGGACGGGCCTCAAGTCCTCGGGCAGGTCCGCCCCAGCATTTT

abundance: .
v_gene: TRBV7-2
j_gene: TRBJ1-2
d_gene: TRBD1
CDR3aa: CASSLEGQGGYGYTF
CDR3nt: TGTGCCAGCAGCTTAGAGGGACAGGGAGGCTATGGCTACACCTTC

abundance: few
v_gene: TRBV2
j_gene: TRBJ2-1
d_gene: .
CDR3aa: CASSETHQQFF
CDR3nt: TGTGCCAGCAGTGAAACACATCAGCAGTTCTTC

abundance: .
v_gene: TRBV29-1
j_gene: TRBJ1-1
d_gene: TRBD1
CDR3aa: CSVGGDRGSKDTEAFF
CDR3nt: TGCAGCGTTGGGGGGGACAGGGGAAGCAAGGACACTGAAGCTTTCTTT

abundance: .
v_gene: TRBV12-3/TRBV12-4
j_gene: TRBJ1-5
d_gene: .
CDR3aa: CASSSNYNQPQHF
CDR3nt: TGTGCCAGCAGCTCGAACTACAATCAGCCCCAGCATTTT

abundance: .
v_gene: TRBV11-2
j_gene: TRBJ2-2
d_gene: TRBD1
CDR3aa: CASSPLGTGSNTGELFF
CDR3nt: TGTGCCAGCAGCCCCCTGGGGACAGGGAGCAACACCGGGGAGCTGTTTTTT